The 17 T cell receptor beta chains below come from one sample, sequenced in a study of spatial heterogeneity in lung cancer. Specified time point: sample taken at primary tumor resection. Sequencing of whole RNA from tumor, nontumor lung or frozen PBMC involved no sorting. TCRdb redid the calling of the 5' RACE reads with MiXCR, one entry per CDR3 protein. Seen here are roughly 800 distinct CDR3 sequences, about 20% observed once, and the top ten hold over 35%. The sequencing used PBMCs, collected at surgery. The source is a female donor with early-stage non-small cell lung cancer.

Sample share makes this clonotype medium-sized (0.01 to 0.1%). As an off-target read in a library built for alpha chains, this beta chain has a frequency of little significance. J is TRBJ2-7 and V is TRBV4-2; D gene uncertain. Germline-derived CDR1 and CDR2 are LGHNA and YNFKEQ. With 0 bases removed from V and 6 bases from J, the gap between germline ends came to 6 bases. There are 12 residues in the CDR3. The chain's CDR3 is CASSQDLLEQYF. CDR3 bases: TGTGCCAGCAGCCAAGACTTACTCGAGCAGTACTTC.

This clonotype was detected only a few times. Because this beta chain is a stray read in a library intended to capture alpha chains, its abundance should not be given much weight. The chain employs TRBV12-3 or TRBV12-4 and TRBJ1-2; D is perhaps TRBD1 (6 bases). The CDR3 covers 11 residues. The V end lost 5 bases, the J end lost 8 bases, and 9 bases lay between the germline ends. In nucleotides, the CDR3 is TGTGCCAGCAGTCCAGGGGTGGGCTACACCTTC. This translates into CASSPGVGYTF.

This clonotype was picked up a small number of times. This beta chain is a stray read from a library made for alpha chains; its abundance is not meaningful. This chain links TRBV29-1 with TRBJ2-7; D tentatively fits TRBD1 or TRBD2 (5 bases each). With 4 bases removed from V and 2 bases from J, the gap between germline ends came to 9 bases. The CDR3 length is 12 residues. Germline assignment: CDR1 SQVTM and CDR2 ANQGSEA. The DNA of the CDR3 is TGCAGCGTTGGAGGGACCCCCTACGAGCAGTACTTC. This gives the protein CSVGGTPYEQYF.

This clonotype rates as medium-sized (0.01 to 0.1%). As an off-target read in a library built for alpha chains, this beta chain has a frequency of little significance. The gene calls are TRBV6-2 or TRBV6-3 and TRBJ2-2, with D possibly being TRBD1 (6 bases). CDR1 is MNHEY and CDR2 is SVGEGT in the germline V gene. CDR3 length: 14 residues. V lost 6 bases, J lost 6 bases, and 14 bases lay in between. The CDR3, as DNA: TGTGCCAGCAGCTTGGGACATTGGTCCGGGGAGCTGTTTTTT. It is translated as CASSLGHWSGELFF.

Regarding this clonotype: Possible read error: a much larger clone is one base away. This beta chain is a stray sequence in a library constructed for alpha chains; its clone size is not meaningful. V gene TRBV11-2 combines with J gene TRBJ2-5; D may correspond to TRBD1 or TRBD2 (5 bases each). Germline V gene sequence: CDR1 SGHAT, CDR2 FQNNGV. The ends were cut back, 0 bases at V and 6 bases at J, with 11 bases in the middle. The length of the CDR3 is 14 residues. The CDR3 DNA sequence: TGTGCCAGCAGCTTAGAAGGGACCTACCAGACCCAGTACTTC. Amino acid sequence: CASSLEGTYQTQYF.

To note about this clonotype: This beta chain slipped into a library made for alpha chains as a stray read, so its size is not meaningful. CDR3 in amino acids: CASSIRSGTEQFF. The CDR3 DNA reads as TGTGCCAGTAGTATTAGAAGTGGGACTGAGCAGTTCTTC. The rearrangement links TRBV19 to TRBJ2-1; D may be TRBD1 or TRBD2 (5 bases each). CDR1 and CDR2 (germline): LNHDA, SQIVND (reference sequence). This CDR3 is built from 13 residues. V was clipped by 3 bases and J by 9 bases, with 12 bases between them. Filled out from reference TRBV19 and TRBJ2-1, the complete variable domain reads DGGITQSPKYLFRKEGQNVTLSCEQNLNHDAMYWYRQDPGQGLRLIYYSQIVNDFQKGDIAEGYSVSREKKESFPLTVTSAQKNPTAFYLCASSIRSGTEQFFGPGTRLTVL.

This clonotype is classed as large. Within a library made for alpha chains, this beta chain is off target, and its count is uninformative. This chain links TRBV24-1 with TRBJ2-1; D is possibly TRBD1 (5 bases). In germline, CDR1 is KGHDR, CDR2 SFDVKD. V was cut by 3 bases and J by 3 bases, with 8 bases left in between. The CDR3 contains 14 residues. The CDR3 region has the DNA TGTGCCACCAGTGATGCAGGGAACTACAATGAGCAGTTCTTC. Its protein is CATSDAGNYNEQFF.

In the case of this clonotype: This beta chain slipped into a library made for alpha chains as a stray read, so its size is not meaningful. V usage is TRBV7-3 and J usage is TRBJ2-7; 7 nucleotides align to TRBD1. The CDR3 is made up of 14 amino acids. Looked up from germline, CDR1 is SGHTA and CDR2 is FQGTGA. Trimming took 6 bases from V and 5 from J; bases not matched to a gene: 10. CDR3 residues: CASSRTAGTDEQYF. DNA for the CDR3: TGTGCCAGCAGTAGAACCGCTGGGACAGACGAGCAGTACTTC.

This clonotype was found a few times. This beta chain came through as a stray read in a library set up for alpha chains, and its size says little. The rearrangement uses TRBV18 and TRBJ2-5; no clear D gene. The CDR3 sequence is 12 residues long. The V gene lost 2 bases and the J gene lost 1 base, with 2 bases spanning the gap. Per the germline V gene, CDR1 is KGHSH and CDR2 is LQKENI. The CDR3: CASSPAQETQYF. The CDR3 DNA sequence: TGTGCCAGCTCACCAGCCCAAGAGACCCAGTACTTC.

This clonotype is labeled as medium-sized. The library was prepared for alpha chains; this beta chain is a stray read, so its frequency means little. This chain joins TRBV4-2 and TRBJ2-2, with TRBD1 matching over 9 bases. The CDR3 totals 17 residues. Trimming took 4 bases from V and 4 from J; bases not matched to a gene: 10. The germline V gene encodes CDR1 LGHNA and CDR2 YNFKEQ. CDR3 DNA sequence: TGTGCCAGCAGCCCTCTTGGCGGGACAGGGCCCACCGGGGAGCTGTTTTTT. Protein sequence: CASSPLGGTGPTGELFF.

Regarding this clonotype: As an off-target read in a library built for alpha chains, this beta chain has a frequency of little significance. V gene TRBV28 combines with J gene TRBJ2-1; 9 bases map to TRBD2. V lost 7 bases and J lost 8; bases outside the gene matches: 12. This CDR3 has 15 residues. Germline V gene lookup returns CDR1 MDHEN and CDR2 SYDVKM. In nucleotides, the CDR3 is TGTGCCAGCACCCGAGCTAGCGGGGACTGGGATGAGCAGTTCTTC. It translates to CASTRASGDWDEQFF. Based on the CDR3 plus reference TRBV28 and TRBJ2-1, the full variable domain is DVKVTQSSRYLVKRTGEKVFLECVQDMDHENMFWYRQDPGLGLRLIYFSYDVKMKEKGDIPEGYSVSREKKERFSLILESASTNQTSMYLCASTRASGDWDEQFFGPGTRLTVL.

This clonotype is termed medium-sized (0.01 to 0.1%). Being off target in a library aimed at alpha chains, this beta chain has a size of little meaning. The gene calls are TRBV7-9 and TRBJ2-7; unclear D gene. The V gene lost 8 bases and the J gene lost 3 bases, with 5 bases spanning the gap. The germline gives CDR1 SEHNR, CDR2 FQNEAQ (reference sequence). The CDR3 covers 10 residues. CDR3 coding DNA: TGTGCCAGCCCGAACTACGAGCAGTACTTC. This sequence encodes CASPNYEQYF.

Regarding this clonotype: With the library built for alpha chains, this beta chain is off target and its frequency is not meaningful. The chain has TRBV29-1 and TRBJ2-7, with D perhaps matching TRBD2 (6 bases). V lost 6 bases to trimming and J lost 0 bases, with 12 bases between them. The CDR3 length is 13 residues. From germline, CDR1 is SQVTM and CDR2 ANQGSEA. CDR3 sequence reads: CSVPGSFSYEQYF. In DNA form, the CDR3 reads TGCAGCGTCCCCGGGAGCTTCTCCTACGAGCAGTACTTC.

This clonotype showed up just a few times. Because this beta chain is a stray read in a library intended to capture alpha chains, its abundance should not be given much weight. The rearrangement links TRBV29-1 to TRBJ2-1; 11 bases match TRBD1. V was clipped by 7 bases and J by 4 bases; unmatched bases: 3. The CDR3 spans 13 residues. CDR1 is SQVTM, CDR2 ANQGSEA, per germline. The CDR3 protein is CSGGTGGYNEQFF. The CDR3 region has the DNA TGCAGCGGTGGGACAGGGGGATACAATGAGCAGTTCTTC.

This clonotype is deemed hyperexpanded. Being off target in a library aimed at alpha chains, this beta chain has a size of little meaning. V and J are TRBV7-2 and TRBJ1-4; 8 bases map to TRBD1. Germline V gene sequence: CDR1 SGHTA, CDR2 FQGNSA. The CDR3 has 14 amino acids. J lost 8 bases, V lost 4 bases, and 6 bases had no gene match. The CDR3 DNA is TGTGCCAGCAGCTCCGGGACAGGAGGCGAAAAACTGTTTTTT. Translating gives CASSSGTGGEKLFF. Based on the CDR3 plus reference TRBV7-2 and TRBJ1-4, the full variable domain is GAGVSQSPSNKVTEKGKDVELRCDPISGHTALYWYRQSLGQGLEFLIYFQGNSAPDKSGLPSDRFSAERTGGSVSTLTIQRTQQEDSAVYLCASSSGTGGEKLFFGSGTQLSVL.

This clonotype is classed as medium-sized. Little can be read into the size of this beta chain, an off-target read in a library designed for alpha chains. The chain carries TRBV27 and TRBJ1-1, with a tentative D call TRBD1 (5 bases). The germline CDR1 and CDR2 sequences are MNHEY and SMNVEV (reference sequence). Trimming stripped 2 bases from V and 4 bases from J, with 14 bases between. This CDR3 contains 15 residues. The CDR3 is CASSLGAAASTEAFF. Written as DNA, the CDR3 is TGTGCCAGCAGTTTAGGGGCGGCCGCAAGCACTGAAGCTTTCTTT.

This clonotype is classed as medium-sized. This beta chain slipped into a library made for alpha chains as a stray read, so its size is not meaningful. This chain links TRBV7-2 with TRBJ2-1; no clear D. CDR1 and CDR2 (germline): SGHTA, FQGNSA. CDR3 length: 13 amino acids. V dropped 1 base and J dropped 8 bases, with 9 bases sitting between them. CDR3: CASSLGPTYEQFF. Here the CDR3 DNA reads TGTGCCAGCAGCTTAGGCCCTACTTATGAGCAGTTCTTC.